What follows is one TCR beta chain and its context. The antigen is not known. Clones were sequenced by immunoSEQ multiplex PCR, and TCRdb holds only the in-frame ones, with some missing. The data show 350,000 to 500,000 clones, with 80% to 90% seen just once and about 2.5% held by the top ten. This entry is derived from a study of Ad26.COV2.S vaccination and SARS-CoV-2 variants. Whole-study findings and limits: An underestimation of total T cell responses may have resulted from the TCR breadth and depth analyses.

Treatment specified: around 19 received Ad26.COV2.S at low or high dose, single or two shots; about 5 received placebo; per-sample allocation not given. Sampling took place 63 days after the first vaccine or placebo injection. CDR1 MNHEY and CDR2 SVGAGI come from the germline V gene. V was trimmed by 6 bases and J by 0 bases, leaving 11 bases between them. The CDR3 contains 15 residues. V and J are TRBV6-5 and TRBJ2-2, with D hard to call. This specimen consisted of peripheral blood, obtained in a trial of Ad26.COV2.S vaccine versus placebo. The receptor was derived from a person aged 18-65 years who received the Ad26.COV2.S COVID-19 vaccine or a placebo. In DNA form, the CDR3 reads TGTGCCAGCAGCCCCAGGCCCGCGAACACCGGGGAGCTGTTTTTT. This sequence encodes CASSPRPANTGELFF.